The 21 T cell receptor beta chains in this list originate from one sample, sequenced in a study of cytomegalovirus exposure and HLA in healthy donors. Use of 60 Vbeta and 13 Jbeta primers characterized the PCR. Sequencing used immunoSEQ multiplex PCR; TCRdb keeps in-frame clones, though not all of them. The table records 150,000 to 200,000 clones, roughly 87% of them present only once. Sequenced: PBMCs. The receptors originated from a girl younger than two in good health and CMV-seronegative.

The chain employs TRBV4-1 and TRBJ2-5; D is possibly TRBD1 (6 bases). V shed 1 base and J shed 5 bases, with 17 bases lying between them. The CDR3 runs to 16 residues. The germline V gene encodes CDR1 MGHRA and CDR2 YSYEKL. The CDR3 reads CASSQVQRPRGETQYF. For the CDR3, the DNA is TGCGCCAGCAGCCAAGTTCAGCGGCCGAGGGGGGAGACCCAGTACTTC.

The V gene is TRBV7-6, the J gene TRBJ2-3, with TRBD2 matching 8 bases. The germline CDR1 and CDR2 sequences are SGHVS and FNYEAQ. With V trimmed by 1 base and J by 8 bases, 8 bases remained unmatched. This CDR3 is built from 15 residues. DNA of the CDR3: TGTGCCAGCAGCTTAGACGCGGGGGGCTTTGTTACGCAGTATTTT. Protein product: CASSLDAGGFVTQYF.

The J gene is TRBJ2-2, the V gene TRBV12-5; 16 bases map to TRBD2. The V segment lost 9 bases and the J segment 5 bases; nucleotides outside the gene matches: 9. Germline CDR1 is LGHNT and CDR2 is FRNRAP. This CDR3 is 17 amino acids long. The CDR3: CARAPGLAGGYTGELFF. The CDR3 DNA follows: TGTGCTAGAGCACCGGGACTAGCGGGAGGGTATACCGGGGAGCTGTTTTTT.

The genes are TRBV7-8 and TRBJ1-5, with 9 bases identical to TRBD1. Germline CDR1 is SGHVS and CDR2 is FQNEAQ. V lost 2 bases, J lost 1 base, and 0 bases stayed unmatched. The CDR3 is made up of 15 amino acids. This CDR3 is CASSLTGGSNQPQHF. In nucleotides, the CDR3 is TGTGCCAGCAGCTTAACAGGGGGCAGCAATCAGCCCCAGCATTTT.

V usage is TRBV4-3 and J usage is TRBJ2-4; 10 nucleotides agree with TRBD2. This CDR3 has 17 amino acids. The J segment lost 8 bases and the V segment lost 0 bases, leaving 10 bases of the junction unmatched. CDR1 LGHNA and CDR2 YSLEER come from the germline V gene. The CDR3 loop is CASSQDPVASGRYIQYF. CDR3 DNA sequence: TGCGCCAGCAGCCAAGATCCGGTGGCTAGCGGGAGATACATTCAGTACTTC.

The chain employs TRBV19 and TRBJ1-1; the match to TRBD1 covers 8 bases. The V segment lost 6 bases and the J segment 1 base; nucleotides outside the gene matches: 13. The CDR3 contains 17 residues. CDR1 LNHDA and CDR2 SQIVND come from the germline V gene (reference sequence). CDR3 nucleotide sequence: TGTGCCAGTAGCAAGGACAGGGAAGGGATCCGGAACACTGAAGCTTTCTTT. Amino acid sequence: CASSKDREGIRNTEAFF.

The chain combines TRBV9 with TRBJ2-1, with 8 bases that match TRBD1. J gave up 8 bases and V 3 bases, and 10 bases lay outside the gene matches. Germline V gene data show CDR1 as SGDLS and CDR2 as YYNGEE. CDR3 length equals 15 residues. CDR3 DNA: TGTGCCAGCAGCGCAATGGGACAGGTGTTGGATGAGCAGTTCTTC. Protein sequence: CASSAMGQVLDEQFF.

Only one count was recorded for this clone. V and J are TRBV7-2 and TRBJ2-7; D might be TRBD1 (7 bases). CDR3 length: 14 amino acids. Deletions cut 2 bases from V and 4 bases from J, with 12 bases between. Germline V CDR1 and CDR2: SGHTA, FQGNSA. The DNA for the CDR3 is TGTGCCAGCAGCTTACAGCCAGGGGGGTACGAGCAGTACTTC. This gives the protein CASSLQPGGYEQYF.

The V gene is TRBV7-3, the J gene TRBJ2-7, with a possible D match to TRBD2 (6 bases). This CDR3 contains 14 residues. Germline V gene data show CDR1 as SGHTA and CDR2 as FQGTGA. V gave up 3 bases and J gave up 6 bases, with 15 bases separating them. The CDR3 sequence is CASSFSLLTSEQYF. In DNA form, the CDR3 reads TGTGCCAGCAGCTTCTCTCTACTGACTAGCGAGCAGTACTTC.

The chain has TRBV5-4 and TRBJ2-2; 11 nucleotides line up with TRBD2. CDR1 SGHNT and CDR2 YYREEE come from the germline V gene (reference sequence). The CDR3 consists of 13 residues. The CDR3 nucleotides are TGTGTTAGCGGGAGGGCGATCACCGGGGAGCTGTTTTTT. This translates into CVSGRAITGELFF.

The chain has TRBV5-1 and TRBJ1-5; 9 positions match TRBD1. This CDR3 comprises 13 residues. The V and J ends lost 4 bases and 7 bases, in that order; junction bases with no gene match: 3. Germline V CDR1 and CDR2: SGHRS, YFSETQ. CDR3 bases: TGCGCCAGCAGCGGGGACAGGGACCAGCCCCAGCATTTT. Its protein product is CASSGDRDQPQHF.

The chain combines TRBV5-4 with TRBJ1-5; D ambiguous. The CDR3 loop spans 13 amino acids. Trimming removed 0 bases from V and 5 bases from J, with 6 bases in between. Germline values: CDR1 SGHNT, CDR2 YYREEE (reference sequence). For the CDR3, the DNA is TGTGCCAGCAGCTTGGATGAGGATCAGCCCCAGCATTTT. Translation: CASSLDEDQPQHF.

The genes are TRBV12-2 and TRBJ2-2; TRBD2, as called in the table, went unchecked against the DNA. TRBV12-2 is classified as a pseudogene. This CDR3 region has 22 residues. Here the CDR3 DNA reads TGTGCAAGTCGCTTAGAGAGCGGTGGGCGGGGGCGGCTAAGGATCCAAACCGGGGAGCTGTTTTTT. Protein: CASRLESGGRGRLRIQTGELFF.

The chain employs TRBV9 and TRBJ2-7; 7 nucleotides match TRBD1. The germline V gene encodes CDR1 SGDLS and CDR2 YYNGEE. This CDR3 contains 15 residues. Trimming took 4 bases from V and 0 from J; bases not matched to a gene: 7. This chain's CDR3 is CASSPLGQNSYEQYF. CDR3 nucleotides: TGTGCCAGCAGCCCCCTGGGACAGAACTCCTACGAGCAGTACTTC.

This chain's CDR3 is CASSATQDRVIFNYGYTF. In nucleotides, the CDR3 is TGTGCCAGCAGTGCAACCCAGGACAGGGTCATTTTTAACTATGGCTACACCTTC. The chain recombines TRBV6-4 with TRBJ1-2; TRBD1 matches 8 bases. The trim removed 4 bases at V and 1 base at J, leaving 14 bases unmatched. CDR3 length: 18 residues. Per the germline V gene, CDR1 is MRHNA and CDR2 is SNTAGT.

The chain is built from TRBV19 and TRBJ1-6; D is possibly TRBD1 (5 bases). The CDR3 runs 17 residues. Germline CDR1 and CDR2: LNHDA and SQIVND (reference sequence). Trimming removed 3 bases from V and 0 bases from J, with 12 bases in between. CDR3 coding DNA: TGTGCCAGTAGTATCGCGGGGCCCAGCTCCTATAATTCACCCCTCCACTTT. It translates to CASSIAGPSSYNSPLHF. Full variable domain (rest looked up from reference TRBV19 and TRBJ1-6): DGGITQSPKYLFRKEGQNVTLSCEQNLNHDAMYWYRQDPGQGLRLIYYSQIVNDFQKGDIAEGYSVSREKKESFPLTVTSAQKNPTAFYLCASSIAGPSSYNSPLHFGNGTRLTVT.

This clone was seen just once. The chain carries TRBV5-1 and TRBJ2-3, with D possibly being TRBD2 (5 bases). V was pared by 5 bases and J by 3 bases, with 13 bases between. The germline V gene encodes CDR1 SGHRS and CDR2 YFSETQ. This CDR3 region has 14 residues. CDR3 protein: CASSLPSKTDTQYF. In DNA form, the CDR3 reads TGCGCCAGCAGTCTCCCTAGCAAAACAGATACGCAGTATTTT.

The V call is TRBV5-4, the J call TRBJ1-2; no definite D call. The V and J ends lost 4 bases and 6 bases respectively, with 25 bases between them. This CDR3 region has 17 residues. The V gene's germline CDR1 is SGHNT and CDR2 YYREEE (reference sequence). The CDR3 region is CASSREKSSESPDGYTF. The CDR3 DNA reads TGTGCCAGCAGCAGGGAGAAAAGTTCGGAGTCCCCAGATGGCTACACCTTC.

The chain combines TRBV5-1 with TRBJ1-1; 7 positions agree with TRBD1. This CDR3 is 14 amino acids long. The ends lost 3 bases at V and 2 bases at J; junction bases unmatched: 4. Germline CDR1 is SGHRS and CDR2 is YFSETQ. In DNA form, the CDR3 reads TGCGCCAGCAGCTCCTGGGACAGCAACACTGAAGCTTTCTTT. Protein: CASSSWDSNTEAFF.

The rearrangement links TRBV30 to TRBJ2-4; TRBD2 matches 10 bases. Per the germline V gene, CDR1 is GTSNPN and CDR2 is SVGIG (reference sequence). The CDR3 spans 14 residues. J gave up 7 bases and V 4 bases, and 7 bases lay outside the gene matches. CDR3 in DNA: TGTGCCTGGAACCCCGGACTAGCGGACAACATTCAGTACTTC. Its protein product is CAWNPGLADNIQYF.

The CDR3 DNA follows: TGTGCCAGCAGCGCCTCGAGGACAGGGGTTCGTGAGACCCAGTACTTC. As protein: CASSASRTGVRETQYF. This chain uses TRBV7-8 with TRBJ2-5, with 9 bases that match TRBD1. The CDR3 runs to 16 residues. Per the germline V gene, CDR1 is SGHVS and CDR2 is FQNEAQ. The V gene end was trimmed by 5 bases and the J gene end by 5 bases; junction bases not matched to a gene: 12.